Given below is one T cell receptor (beta chain) in context. Its antigen is as yet unknown. Looked up from germline, CDR1 is MNHEY and CDR2 is SVGAGI. V lost 4 bases and J lost 0; bases outside the gene matches: 6. This CDR3 region has 17 residues. Quantitative molecular-barcoded 5'-RACE generated the TCR beta libraries. MiXCR was run by TCRdb on the 5' RACE reads, yielding one entry per CDR3 protein. The sample shows hundreds of thousands of distinct CDR3 sequences, about 11% of them seen only once. The sample is drawn from a study of CD8 T cells in ankylosing spondylitis. Points from the study as a whole: Some motif variants were previously reported in reactive arthritis synovial fluid and blood. A motif in TCR beta, a set of fewer than ten highly homologous variants, appeared characteristic of ankylosing spondylitis blood.

The sequencing input was blood, either unsorted or a sorted T cell fraction (not recorded which). The V call is TRBV6-5, the J call TRBJ2-1, with 10 bases fitting TRBD2. This clonotype was sampled from a male donor with ankylosing spondylitis. In DNA form, the CDR3 reads TGTGCCAGCAGTTCTTGGACTAGCGGTAACTCCTACAATGAGCAGTTCTTC. Translated: CASSSWTSGNSYNEQFF.